This T cell receptor beta chain was retrieved from a study of shared clonotypes between healthy human individuals. Study results and caveats: Non-shared clonotypes showed lower generation probabilities than clonotypes common to all four donors.

On this clone itself: Its target is not known. Other DNA sequences within the sample encode an identical CDR3.

Deep was the level used in running the assay. Using immunoSEQ multiplex PCR, the repertoire was profiled, and TCRdb retains in-frame clones only, with some absent. This sample carries 150,000 to 200,000 clones, roughly 93% of them seen once, and the ten largest clones take approximately 0.07%. With 7 bases removed from V and 4 bases from J, the gap between germline ends came to 2 bases. The CDR3 is 10 residues long. Germline V lookup: CDR1 MDHEN, CDR2 SYDVKM. This clonotype originated in a woman in her 30s in good health. The rearrangement uses TRBV28 and TRBJ1-3; no clear D. The material sequenced was naive CD4+ T cells sorted from blood. This sample's subset: CD45RA+ positively selected. CDR3 sequence: CASTGNTIYF. The CDR3 DNA is TGTGCCAGCACAGGAAACACCATATATTTT. Combining the CDR3 with reference TRBV28 and TRBJ1-3 gives the whole variable domain DVKVTQSSRYLVKRTGEKVFLECVQDMDHENMFWYRQDPGLGLRLIYFSYDVKMKEKGDIPEGYSVSREKKERFSLILESASTNQTSMYLCASTGNTIYFGEGSWLTVV.